The entry that follows covers one TCR beta chain sequence. What it binds is not known. The data were taken from a study of STAT5B mutations in CD4+ large granular lymphocyte leukemia. Whole-study findings and limits: Without putative leukemic clones, patient CD4-sorted repertoires remained more clonal than healthy CD4+ repertoires.

The CDR3 is 12 amino acids. Germline CDR1 SQVTM, CDR2 ANQGSEA. V gave up 5 bases and J gave up 5 bases, with 12 bases separating them. TCRdb keeps only in-frame clones here, not all; method: immunoSEQ multiplex PCR. The table lists roughly 30,000 clones, 70% to 90% of them singletons. Specimen: CD4+ T cells from blood buffy coats. This clonotype was sampled from a human donor in good health. This chain connects TRBV29-1 to TRBJ1-1; D perhaps matches TRBD1 (6 bases). CDR3 nucleotides: TGCAGCGTTTTACAGGGTGAGACTGAAGCTTTCTTT. Protein sequence: CSVLQGETEAFF.